These 30 T cell receptor beta chains share one sample of origin, sequenced in a study of tissue T cells after allogeneic stem cell transplantation. Data came from immunoSEQ multiplex PCR; TCRdb stores just in-frame clones and leaves some out. The sample lists about 3,300 clones, 70% seen once, with 15% to 20% in the top ten. The sequencing used tissue from the right colon, collected at autopsy. All receptors come from a male donor older than 55 with lung cancer.

The chain is built from TRBV10-3 and TRBJ2-7; TRBD2 matches at 9 bases. The CDR3 covers 13 residues. Germline CDR1 reads ENHRY; CDR2 reads SYGVKD. The V segment lost 8 bases and the J segment 2 bases; nucleotides outside the gene matches: 4. The CDR3 here is CAIGGRAPYEQYF. The CDR3 coding sequence is TGTGCCATCGGCGGGAGGGCCCCCTACGAGCAGTACTTC.

The V gene is TRBV28, the J gene TRBJ1-2, with D maybe TRBD1 (5 bases). CDR1 and CDR2 (germline): MDHEN, SYDVKM. The CDR3 consists of 16 residues. V lost 6 bases and J lost 4, with 21 bases in between. Written as DNA, the CDR3 is TGTGCCAGCAGAGTTTTGGCGGGCGGGGCATCCTATGGCTACACCTTC. This gives the protein CASRVLAGGASYGYTF.

This clone appeared once. This chain joins TRBV6-5 and TRBJ1-2; D remains unclear. CDR3 length: 15 residues. Germline values: CDR1 MNHEY, CDR2 SVGAGI. Trimming took 5 bases from V and 4 from J, leaving 17 bases between them. The CDR3, as DNA: TGTGCCAGCAGTAGATTCCCAGCCACCCTCTATGGCTACACCTTC. It codes for CASSRFPATLYGYTF.

This clone was counted once. This chain connects TRBV6-2 or TRBV6-3 to TRBJ2-6; TRBD1 matches at 9 bases. The J segment lost 4 bases and the V segment lost 2 bases, leaving 6 bases of the junction unmatched. Germline lookup yields CDR1 MNHEY and CDR2 SVGEGT. The CDR3 spans 17 residues. Written as DNA, the CDR3 is TGTGCCAGCAGTTACGGACAGGGGACTGCGGGGGCCAACGTCCTGACTTTC. It is translated as CASSYGQGTAGANVLTF.

The chain couples TRBV5-4 to TRBJ2-5; 11 positions match TRBD2. The J segment lost 2 bases and the V segment lost 4 bases, leaving 10 bases of the junction unmatched. The CDR3 is 17 amino acids. The germline V gene encodes CDR1 SGHNT and CDR2 YYREEE (reference sequence). The CDR3 DNA follows: TGTGCCAGCAGCCCCCCACTAGCGGGAGTCGGACAAGAGACCCAGTACTTC. Its translation: CASSPPLAGVGQETQYF.

This chain joins TRBV11-2 and TRBJ1-2; D remains ambiguous. The germline CDR1 and CDR2 sequences are SGHAT and FQNNGV. V was cut by 4 bases and J by 9 bases, with 15 bases left in between. This CDR3 is built from 13 residues. The CDR3 loop reads CASSSRTSLRYTF. The DNA of the CDR3 is TGTGCCAGCAGCTCCCGGACCTCCCTCCGCTACACCTTC.

The chain links TRBV28 to TRBJ1-1; the D gene is possibly TRBD1 (6 bases). This CDR3 region has 12 residues. Trimming left V 8 bases short and J 5 bases short, with 12 bases between. The germline V gene encodes CDR1 MDHEN and CDR2 SYDVKM. CDR3 coding DNA: TGTGCCAGCGGGGGGGGCCGGACTGAAGCTTTCTTT. Protein product: CASGGGRTEAFF.

The genes are TRBV4-1 and TRBJ2-3; 12 bases agree with TRBD2. With 4 bases clipped from V and 6 bases from J, the junction kept 5 bases outside the gene matches. Germline CDR1 and CDR2: MGHRA and YSYEKL. The CDR3 runs to 15 residues. The CDR3 is CASSLGLAGSDTQYF. The DNA of the CDR3 is TGCGCCAGCAGCCTCGGACTAGCGGGATCGGATACGCAGTATTTT.

This clone has only a few counts. The rearrangement uses TRBV30 and TRBJ1-5; D is unclear. Germline CDR1 GTSNPN, CDR2 SVGIG (reference sequence). This CDR3 is built from 15 residues. V lost 0 bases, J lost 0 bases, and 9 bases lay in between. Here the CDR3 DNA reads TGTGCCTGGAGTGTCGGGCAGCATAGCAATCAGCCCCAGCATTTT. This codes for CAWSVGQHSNQPQHF.

This clone was observed a few times. J is TRBJ2-3 and V is TRBV20-1; tentative D call: TRBD2 (6 bases). Trimming left V 3 bases short and J 6 bases short, with 22 bases between. CDR1 and CDR2 from the germline V gene are DFQATT and SNEGSKA (reference sequence). The CDR3 loop spans 16 amino acids. CDR3 bases: TGCAGTGCTAGTCACGGGTTAGGAGGGTTATTGGATACGCAGTATTTT. Encoded protein: CSASHGLGGLLDTQYF.

This clone was counted only a few times. The chain combines TRBV9 with TRBJ1-2; D is perhaps TRBD1 (5 bases). The CDR3 sequence is 15 residues long. With 6 bases removed from V and 6 bases from J, the gap between germline ends came to 21 bases. CDR1 and CDR2 (germline): SGDLS, YYNGEE. As DNA, the CDR3 is TGTGCCAGCAAAAAAGACCCCCAGGGAGGGAATGGCTACACCTTC. It codes for CASKKDPQGGNGYTF.

The table lists this clone with a few counts. The gene calls are TRBV27 and TRBJ2-5; the match to TRBD2 covers 16 bases. CDR1 and CDR2 (germline): MNHEY, SMNVEV (reference sequence). The CDR3 extends over 18 amino acids. With V trimmed by 3 bases and J by 2 bases, 6 bases remained unmatched. CDR3 protein: CASSLGLAGGPGQETQYF. CDR3 nucleotides: TGTGCCAGCAGTTTGGGACTAGCGGGAGGGCCGGGTCAAGAGACCCAGTACTTC.

CDR3 residues: CASSVSAATSGNTIYF. The CDR3 DNA reads TGTGCCAGCAGTGTATCCGCCGCAACCTCTGGAAACACCATATATTTT. The genes are TRBV6-1 and TRBJ1-3; no firm D call. CDR3 size: 16 residues. Germline V lookup: CDR1 MNHNS, CDR2 SASEGT. The V and J ends lost 4 bases and 0 bases respectively, with 13 bases between them.

The chain employs TRBV30 and TRBJ2-7, with D perhaps TRBD1 (6 bases). Germline values: CDR1 GTSNPN, CDR2 SVGIG (reference sequence). V lost 2 bases, J lost 13 bases, and 15 bases lay in between. CDR3 length equals 11 residues. CDR3 protein: CAWSSGRGPYF. The DNA for the CDR3 is TGTGCCTGGAGTAGTGGCAGGGGCCCCTACTTC.

This clone was seen a few times. V gene TRBV18 combines with J gene TRBJ1-1; D is perhaps TRBD1 (5 bases). From germline, CDR1 is KGHSH and CDR2 LQKENI. The CDR3 is made up of 15 amino acids. V dropped 6 bases and J dropped 1 base, with 15 bases sitting between them. CDR3: CASSLRQSENTEAFF. DNA of the CDR3: TGTGCCAGCTCCCTAAGACAGTCAGAGAACACTGAAGCTTTCTTT.

V usage is TRBV5-1 and J usage is TRBJ2-3, with D hard to call. V lost 2 bases to trimming and J lost 0 bases, with 4 bases between them. This CDR3 region has 13 residues. Germline-derived CDR1 and CDR2 are SGHRS and YFSETQ. The CDR3 DNA sequence: TGCGCCAGCAGCTTAGGGAGCACAGATACGCAGTATTTT. This sequence encodes CASSLGSTDTQYF.

The chain joins TRBV27 to TRBJ1-1; 9 bases map to TRBD1. With V trimmed by 7 bases and J by 4 bases, 7 bases remained unmatched. The length of the CDR3 is 14 residues. The V gene's germline CDR1 is MNHEY and CDR2 SMNVEV (reference sequence). The CDR3 sequence is CASNPTGGFTEAFF. The CDR3 DNA reads TGTGCCAGCAACCCGACAGGGGGATTCACTGAAGCTTTCTTT.

In the case of this clone: Other nucleotide sequences from this sample produce the same CDR3. Here the CDR3 reads CASSPDSTNQPQHF. In nucleotides, the CDR3 is TGCGCCAGCAGTCCGGACAGCACCAATCAGCCCCAGCATTTT. The chain employs TRBV5-1 and TRBJ1-5, with D perhaps TRBD1 (6 bases). V was trimmed by 5 bases and J by 3 bases, leaving 12 bases between them. The CDR3 sequence is 14 residues long. Germline CDR1 and CDR2: SGHRS and YFSETQ. The complete variable domain, with remaining parts taken from reference TRBV5-1 and TRBJ1-5, reads KAGVTQTPRYLIKTRGQQVTLSCSPISGHRSVSWYQQTPGQGLQFLFEYFSETQRNKGNFPGRFSGRQFSNSRSEMNVSTLELGDSALYLCASSPDSTNQPQHFGDGTRLSIL.

The CDR3 nucleotides read TGTGCCAGCAGTTTGCAGGGCTCCGAGCAGTACTTC. Its protein is CASSLQGSEQYF. V and J are TRBV6-1 and TRBJ2-7; D may be TRBD1 (5 bases). V gave up 5 bases and J gave up 6 bases, with 11 bases separating them. Germline V gives CDR1 MNHNS, CDR2 SASEGT. The CDR3 spans 12 residues.

This chain uses TRBV5-6 with TRBJ2-4, with no clear D. Trimming shortened V by 2 bases and J by 5 bases, and 2 bases separated the two germline ends. The CDR3 runs to 11 residues. Germline CDR1 reads SGHDT; CDR2 reads YYEEEE. The CDR3 loop is CASSFENIQYF. The CDR3 coding sequence is TGTGCCAGCAGCTTTGAAAACATTCAGTACTTC.

This chain uses TRBV5-6 with TRBJ1-6, with a tentative D call TRBD1 (6 bases). Trimming took 2 bases from V and 6 from J, leaving 15 bases between them. The CDR3 runs to 16 residues. The germline gives CDR1 SGHDT, CDR2 YYEEEE. The CDR3 sequence: CASSFNGGRGNSPLHF. The CDR3 coding sequence is TGTGCCAGCAGCTTCAACGGGGGGCGAGGTAATTCACCCCTCCACTTT. Full variable domain (outside the CDR3, taken from reference TRBV5-6 and TRBJ1-6): DAGVTQSPTHLIKTRGQQVTLRCSPKSGHDTVSWYQQALGQGPQFIFQYYEEEERQRGNFPDRFSGHQFPNYSSELNVNALLLGDSALYLCASSFNGGRGNSPLHFGNGTRLTVT.

In its sample, this clone was seen once. The chain carries TRBV5-1 and TRBJ2-1, with a weak D call TRBD2 (6 bases). The V end was cut by 2 bases, the J end by 4 bases, with 13 bases between. Per germline, CDR1 SGHRS and CDR2 YFSETQ. This CDR3 has 15 amino acids. CDR3 residues: CASSFGFGGYNEQFF. DNA for the CDR3: TGCGCCAGCAGCTTCGGGTTTGGGGGGTACAATGAGCAGTTCTTC.

On this clone itself: An end of the junction does not agree with germline; a read error may underlie this. This chain joins TRBV7-9 and TRBJ2-7; TRBD1 matches 9 bases. The CDR3 has 15 amino acids. Germline CDR1 is SEHNR and CDR2 is FQNEAQ (reference sequence). As DNA, the CDR3 is TGTGCCAGCAGCTTGGAGCCGGGACAGGGCCACCAAGTAGTCTTC. Protein: CASSLEPGQGHQVVF.

CDR3 bases: TGTGCCATCACCCTTGGGGGGGCGAACACCGGGGAGCTGTTTTTT. Translating it yields CAITLGGANTGELFF. V usage is TRBV10-3 and J usage is TRBJ2-2; TRBD2 agrees at 7 bases. CDR3 length: 15 residues. Looked up from germline, CDR1 is ENHRY and CDR2 is SYGVKD. Trimming removed 7 bases from V and 0 bases from J; junction bases left unmatched: 5.

This clone was detected once. This sequence joins TRBV3-1 (or the pseudogene TRBV3-2) and TRBJ1-2, with D perhaps matching TRBD1 (5 bases). V lost 2 bases, J lost 6 bases, and 19 bases lay in between. Germline V gene lookup returns CDR1 LGHDT and CDR2 YNNKEL (reference sequence). The CDR3 covers 16 residues. The CDR3 loop is CASSQLHQGGVNGYTF. The DNA for the CDR3 is TGTGCCAGCAGCCAACTCCATCAGGGAGGAGTTAATGGCTACACCTTC.

The gene calls are TRBV6-5 and TRBJ2-3, with 12 bases matching TRBD2. V lost 5 bases and J lost 4; bases outside the gene matches: 4. The V gene's germline CDR1 is MNHEY and CDR2 SVGAGI. CDR3 size: 15 residues. CDR3 amino acids: CASSKTSGGSDTQYF. In nucleotides, the CDR3 is TGTGCCAGCAGTAAGACTAGCGGGGGCTCAGATACGCAGTATTTT.

The chain couples TRBV19 to TRBJ2-4; D possibly uses TRBD1 or TRBD2 (7 bases each). The V gene's germline CDR1 is LNHDA and CDR2 SQIVND (reference sequence). The V end lost 1 base, the J end lost 9 bases, and 16 bases lay between the germline ends. CDR3 size: 15 residues. The CDR3: CASSIGGGGGFIQYF. CDR3 nucleotide sequence: TGTGCCAGTAGTATAGGGGGAGGGGGCGGTTTCATTCAGTACTTC.

The rearrangement uses TRBV19 and TRBJ1-2; a possible D gene is TRBD1 (5 bases). Deletions cut 6 bases from V and 2 bases from J, with 13 bases between. Germline CDR1 and CDR2: LNHDA and SQIVND (reference sequence). The CDR3 sequence is 14 residues long. CDR3 loop: CASSSWDGNYGYTF. DNA for the CDR3: TGTGCCAGTAGCTCCTGGGACGGCAACTATGGCTACACCTTC. The entire variable domain, with the rest obtained from reference TRBV19 and TRBJ1-2, is as follows: DGGITQSPKYLFRKEGQNVTLSCEQNLNHDAMYWYRQDPGQGLRLIYYSQIVNDFQKGDIAEGYSVSREKKESFPLTVTSAQKNPTAFYLCASSSWDGNYGYTFGSGTRLTVV.

There are a few counts of this clone. The rearrangement uses TRBV7-9 and TRBJ1-1, with D possibly TRBD1 on 6 matching bases. The CDR3 runs to 13 residues. Trimming pared 4 bases from V and 7 bases from J, leaving 13 bases between. CDR1 is SEHNR and CDR2 is FQNEAQ in the germline V gene (reference sequence). The CDR3 region is CASSSGQRYEAFF. DNA for the CDR3: TGTGCCAGCAGCTCGGGACAAAGATATGAAGCTTTCTTT.

This chain joins TRBV5-6 and TRBJ2-3, with D hard to call. This CDR3 region has 13 residues. Germline V lookup: CDR1 SGHDT, CDR2 YYEEEE. Deletions cut 4 bases from V and 0 bases from J, with 6 bases between. The CDR3 protein is CASSLTSTDTQYF. DNA for the CDR3: TGTGCCAGCAGCCTCACTAGCACAGATACGCAGTATTTT.